The 18 T cell receptor beta chains given below trace back to one sample, sequenced in a study of shared clonotypes between healthy human individuals. The protocol was immunoSEQ multiplex PCR, while the TCRdb copy is restricted to in-frame clones and leaves out a portion. Here the sample spans approximately 2.1 million clones, 85% to 95% being singletons. The material sequenced was naive CD4+ T cells from PBMCs. The subset here: CD45RA+ positively selected. The receptors stem from a man aged 18-30 years in good health. Some clones in this sample may be carry-over from other donors' samples.

This sequence joins TRBV25-1 and TRBJ1-3, with D hard to call. This CDR3 comprises 17 residues. Germline V gene sequence: CDR1 MGHDK, CDR2 SYGVNS. Between the trimmed V and J ends, which lost 7 bases and 0 bases, there was a span of 19 bases. This CDR3 reads CASTSGRASFSGNTIYF. The DNA of the CDR3 is TGTGCCAGCACCTCGGGGAGGGCCTCCTTCTCTGGAAACACCATATATTTT.

V gene TRBV7-9 combines with J gene TRBJ2-1, with no clear D. The germline gives CDR1 SEHNR, CDR2 FQNEAQ (reference sequence). V was cut by 5 bases and J by 13 bases, with 6 bases left in between. CDR3 length equals 9 residues. The CDR3 protein is CASSNIQFF. The CDR3 DNA reads TGTGCCAGCAGCAATATTCAGTTCTTC.

This chain's CDR3 is CASSITRDRQETQYF. Here the CDR3 DNA reads TGTGCCAGCAGTATAACAAGGGACAGACAAGAGACCCAGTACTTC. The chain carries TRBV28 and TRBJ2-5, with 7 bases identical to TRBD1. The CDR3 extends over 15 amino acids. The junction had 8 bases not matched to a gene; V was cut back by 5 bases and J by 2 bases. Germline CDR1 is MDHEN and CDR2 is SYDVKM.

This chain links TRBV7-3 with TRBJ2-7; possible D gene TRBD2, 5 bases. V lost 2 bases to trimming and J lost 2 bases, with 13 bases between them. CDR1 is SGHTA, CDR2 FQGTGA, per germline. The CDR3 contains 15 residues. CDR3 sequence: CASSLGRTPTYEQYF. DNA of the CDR3: TGTGCCAGCAGCTTAGGACGGACTCCCACCTACGAGCAGTACTTC.

The J gene is TRBJ2-7, the V gene TRBV7-9; tentative D call: TRBD2 (5 bases). Trimming cost V 0 bases and J 6 bases, with 6 bases left between them. Germline V gives CDR1 SEHNR, CDR2 FQNEAQ (reference sequence). The CDR3 has 12 amino acids. CDR3 coding DNA: TGTGCCAGCAGCTTAGCCGAGGGCGAGCAGTACTTC. Amino acid sequence: CASSLAEGEQYF.

The chain couples TRBV6-5 to TRBJ1-2; D possibly corresponds to TRBD1 (5 bases). The CDR3 covers 12 residues. Germline V CDR1 and CDR2: MNHEY, SVGAGI. Trimming took 9 bases from V and 5 from J, leaving 13 bases between them. The CDR3 DNA sequence: TGTGCCAGTACCTCAGAGGGGTATGGCTACACCTTC. The encoded protein is CASTSEGYGYTF.

J is TRBJ2-7 and V is TRBV28, with a tentative D call TRBD1 (6 bases). V was shortened by 1 base and J by 5 bases, with 18 bases between the two germline ends. Germline V gene sequence: CDR1 MDHEN, CDR2 SYDVKM. The CDR3 length is 16 residues. The CDR3 protein is CASSLFGRGIIHEQYF. For the CDR3, the DNA is TGTGCCAGCAGTTTATTTGGCAGGGGTATAATCCACGAGCAGTACTTC. Drawing the rest from reference TRBV28 and TRBJ2-7, the complete variable domain is DVKVTQSSRYLVKRTGEKVFLECVQDMDHENMFWYRQDPGLGLRLIYFSYDVKMKEKGDIPEGYSVSREKKERFSLILESASTNQTSMYLCASSLFGRGIIHEQYFGPGTRLTVT.

The chain recombines TRBV28 with TRBJ1-2; the D gene is possibly TRBD1 (5 bases). Germline V gives CDR1 MDHEN, CDR2 SYDVKM. V lost 6 bases and J lost 4, with 18 bases in between. The CDR3 covers 15 residues. CDR3 region: CASSTGGGAPYGYTF. The CDR3 DNA follows: TGTGCCAGCAGCACGGGGGGAGGGGCGCCCTATGGCTACACCTTC.

CDR3 in amino acids: CASSVVGELGGYTF. The CDR3 nucleotides read TGTGCCAGCAGCGTAGTTGGGGAGCTTGGGGGCTACACCTTC. The J gene is TRBJ1-2, the V gene TRBV9; D remains ambiguous. Per the germline V gene, CDR1 is SGDLS and CDR2 is YYNGEE. The V end lost 0 bases, the J end lost 8 bases, and 14 bases lay between the germline ends. The CDR3 has 14 residues.

The V call is TRBV6-7, the J call TRBJ2-7; D is unresolved. TRBV6-7 is classed as an ORF, of uncertain function. The CDR3 has 14 amino acids. Trimming took off 0 bases at V and 4 bases at J, with 10 bases between the two ends. CDR3 sequence reads: CASSYSGPQYEQYF. The CDR3 nucleotides are TGTGCCAGCAGTTACTCCGGCCCCCAGTACGAGCAGTACTTC.

This chain connects TRBV21-1 to TRBJ1-1. TRBV21-1 is a known pseudogene. The CDR3 consists of 11 residues. CDR3 coding DNA: TGTGCCAGCAGCGGGGACACTGAAGCTTTCTTT. Residues: CASSGDTEAFF.

The CDR3 here is CASSKRAGQVYEQYF. The CDR3 DNA reads as TGTGCCAGTAGTAAAAGAGCGGGACAGGTCTACGAGCAGTACTTC. This chain uses TRBV19 with TRBJ2-7; weak D call: TRBD1 (8 bases). The germline V and J ends were trimmed by 4 bases and 3 bases, with 16 bases remaining between them. The CDR3 length is 15 residues. Germline values: CDR1 LNHDA, CDR2 SQIVND (reference sequence).

V and J are TRBV7-2 and TRBJ2-1; the match to TRBD2 covers 9 bases. CDR3 size: 13 residues. Germline values: CDR1 SGHTA, CDR2 FQGNSA. Trimming took 1 base from V and 11 from J; bases not matched to a gene: 3. CDR3 in amino acids: CASSLESGRQQFF. DNA for the CDR3: TGTGCCAGCAGCTTAGAAAGCGGGAGGCAGCAGTTCTTC.

The gene calls are TRBV6-5 and TRBJ1-2; the match to TRBD1 covers 9 bases. CDR3 length: 15 amino acids. In germline, CDR1 is MNHEY, CDR2 SVGAGI. V lost 5 bases to trimming and J lost 4 bases; unmatched junction nucleotides: 8. The CDR3 sequence: CASSLNRGRSYGYTF. The CDR3 DNA reads as TGTGCCAGCAGTCTTAACAGGGGGCGAAGCTATGGCTACACCTTC.

The J gene is TRBJ2-5, the V gene TRBV11-2; no reliable D call. Trimming removed 5 bases at V and 1 base at J, with 17 bases between. CDR3 length equals 16 residues. Germline V gene lookup returns CDR1 SGHAT and CDR2 FQNNGV. The CDR3 DNA reads as TGTGCCAGCAGCAACTCGGTTGGCAGAGCCCAAGAGACCCAGTACTTC. Translating gives CASSNSVGRAQETQYF.

The V gene is TRBV6-5, the J gene TRBJ1-5; the D gene is possibly TRBD1 (6 bases). CDR3 length: 16 residues. The germline gives CDR1 MNHEY, CDR2 SVGAGI. The V and J ends lost 4 bases and 2 bases respectively, with 15 bases between them. Here the CDR3 DNA reads TGTGCCAGCAGTTTCCGGGGGGGGGCAGGCAATCAGCCCCAGCATTTT. Translated, it gives CASSFRGGAGNQPQHF.

The CDR3 sequence is CAWSVTPETQYF. CDR3 sequence (DNA): TGTGCCTGGAGTGTCACCCCCGAGACCCAGTACTTC. The chain links TRBV30 to TRBJ2-5, with D unclear. The CDR3 is made up of 12 amino acids. Trimming left V 0 bases short and J 5 bases short, with 7 bases between. CDR1 and CDR2 from the germline V gene are GTSNPN and SVGIG (reference sequence). The whole variable domain, filled in from reference TRBV30 and TRBJ2-5, reads SQTIHQWPATLVQPVGSPLSLECTVEGTSNPNLYWYRQAAGRGLQLLFYSVGIGQISSEVPQNLSASRPQDRQFILSSKKLLLSDSGFYLCAWSVTPETQYFGPGTRLLVL.

The V call is TRBV15, the J call TRBJ2-7; TRBD1 aligns across 11 bases. Germline V CDR1 and CDR2: LNHNV, YYDKDF (reference sequence). The CDR3 has 13 residues. Germline trimming cut 5 bases from V and 6 bases from J; bases unmatched to any gene: 3. The CDR3 DNA follows: TGTGCCACCAGCGGACAGGGGGCGCGCGAGCAGTACTTC. Protein: CATSGQGAREQYF.